Sequencing of this T cell receptor beta chain was carried out in a study of blood T cell repertoires in COVID-19 (TCRdb year 2020). A note on the overall study: Samples from collaborators originated in the United States, Italy and Spain and spanned both the acute and convalescent phases of COVID-19. A freely available public database, intended as a resource for researchers studying the immune response to SARS-CoV-2, is where the repertoires were released. Nearly every sample came with metadata listing a de-identified subject ID, COVID-19 status, age in years and sex. Samples were obtained from the ongoing ImmuneRACE study (first 160 participants) and from over 1,000 subjects provided by 6 global collaborators. The material from the prospective study consisted of cDNA or gDNA derived from T cells, B-cell-depleted T cells, or PBMCs. HLA class I and class II types, where available, came from metadata supplied by the sample provider rather than from assay-based typing. The dataset comprised deeply sampled blood TCRbeta repertoires from subjects exposed to, actively infected with, or recovered from COVID-19.

Each collaborating institution followed its own protocols to collect whole blood in K2EDTA tubes. Collaborator samples were shipped for TCRbeta analysis as frozen whole blood, isolated PBMCs, or DNA extracted from either sample type. Relative to germline, V is missing 6 bases and J is missing 4 bases, with 10 bases of the junction outside any gene match. The CDR3 holds 16 amino acids from the cysteine to the phenylalanine. Only the CDR3 DNA stays, 48 bases, in frame from base 1. CDR1 SGHTA and CDR2 FQGTGA are derived from the germline V gene. The immunoSEQ Assay, a bias-controlled multiplex PCR, was used to amplify TCRbeta CDR3 regions from genomic DNA. As for how the authors treated the data: The number of nucleated cells in each sample was estimated from the amplification of reference gene primers within the assay. To quantify the absolute abundance of each unique TCRbeta CDR3 rearrangement, sequence reads were collapsed and filtered. For each sample, productive Simpson clonality was calculated as the square root of Simpson's diversity index across productive rearrangements. Here the immuneACCESS table is served through TCRdb, limited to in-frame sequences with V and J called. Missing clones are a known gap in these copies; in checked studies unresolved V genes cover under half, and the rest lacks a known reason. The V and J calls and clone size were taken over from that table, and D and trimming were inferred from the DNA. This sample holds 40,000 to 50,000 clones; around 82% were observed only once. The ten largest clones take up about 40% of the sample.

General study outcomes and caveats: The quantity of clinical and demographic metadata differed by source and by participant and was supplied without curation.

For this clone: Its antigen is still unknown. Base qualities are missing; no much larger clone stands one base away.

The chain uses TRBV7-3 and TRBJ2-2, with TRBD2 matching 8 junction bases. Sequencing was carried out using peripheral blood. The sequence came from a man between 35 and 55 years old with active or convalescent COVID-19. The DNA reads as follows: TGTGCCAGCAGTTCAGATAGCGGGATCAGCACCGGGGAGCTGTTTTTT. This encodes CASSSDSGISTGELFF.